This TCR beta chain appears in the sequencing data of a study of PD-1 blockade in mismatch repair-deficient tumors. Study overall: Patients had around 12 mismatch repair-deficient cancer types, all previously treated and progressing.

As to this clone: Its antigen is as yet unknown.

This CDR3 has 17 amino acids. CDR1 and CDR2 (germline): MNHEY, SMNVEV (reference sequence). Trimming pared 5 bases from V and 3 bases from J, leaving 20 bases between. Study-level findings and limits: Rapid post-treatment expansion, then contraction, generally preceding radiologic response, marked tumor-resident clones.

The table came from immunoSEQ multiplex PCR; TCRdb's copy has only in-frame clones and leaves some out. The sample has about 120,000 clones, around nine tenths seen once. The chain uses TRBV27 and TRBJ1-5, with D unresolved. The receptor comes from an adult with mismatch repair-deficient cancer. This sample comprised peripheral blood, obtained just under 74 weeks after starting pembrolizumab. This chain's CDR3 is CASSRRPTGEINQPQHF. The CDR3 nucleotides are TGTGCCAGCAGTCGAAGACCGACCGGGGAGATCAATCAGCCCCAGCATTTT.